This T cell receptor (beta chain) was obtained from a study of cytomegalovirus exposure and HLA in healthy donors. Study details: The same platform as the roughly 700 first-cohort repertoires was used for the 90 to 150 validation repertoires, a later analysis reported.

Remarks on this clone: Its antigen is as yet unknown.

Sequenced by immunoSEQ multiplex PCR; TCRdb stores in-frame clones only, minus some. In the table there are some 130,000 clones, 85% to 90% of which are singletons. Study results and caveats: While the bulk of TCR sequences proved rare, some public TCRs turned up in many donors. CMV antigen specificity was confirmed in vitro for three CMV-associated chains.

Material: PBMCs. The source of this sequence is a man under 40 in good health and CMV-seronegative.

The CDR3 DNA follows: TGTGCCAGCAGCTTGATAGCGGGTTATGAGCAGTTCTTC. Translation: CASSLIAGYEQFF. The chain uses TRBV7-3 and TRBJ2-1, with TRBD2 identical over 7 bases. Per germline, CDR1 SGHTA and CDR2 FQGTGA. J lost 8 bases, V lost 3 bases, and 4 bases had no gene match. The CDR3 totals 13 residues. Based on the CDR3 plus reference TRBV7-3 and TRBJ2-1, the full variable domain is GAGVSQTPSNKVTEKGKYVELRCDPISGHTALYWYRQSLGQGPEFLIYFQGTGAADDSGLPNDRFFAVRPEGSVSTLKIQRTERGDSAVYLCASSLIAGYEQFFGPGTRLTVL.